This TCR beta chain was captured by sequencing in a study of cytomegalovirus exposure and HLA in healthy donors. Study findings and constraints: Analyzed later, most CMV-associated TCR beta chains appeared HLA-restricted. Cytomegalovirus-associated TCR beta chains were listed, numbering roughly 150.

Despite likely unrecorded immune exposures, the donors were nominally healthy at the time of sampling. Notes on this clone: Its antigen is not identified.

The PCR employed 60 Vbeta primers together with 13 Jbeta primers. Profiled with immunoSEQ multiplex PCR; TCRdb holds only in-frame clones, not every one. This sample yields 150,000 to 200,000 clones, of which around 76% are seen a single time; less than 2% belongs to the top ten. The CDR3 runs 16 residues. Per germline, CDR1 MDHEN and CDR2 SYDVKM. Unmatched junction bases numbered 11, after V lost 8 bases and J lost 3 bases. The sequenced material came from PBMCs. The clonotype was recovered from a man aged 35 to 55 in good health and CMV-seronegative. This chain connects TRBV28 to TRBJ2-5, with 11 positions matching TRBD2. For the CDR3, the DNA is TGTGCCAGCTCATATGCGGGGGGACTAGCGGAAGAGACCCAGTACTTC. Residues: CASSYAGGLAEETQYF. Full variable domain (rest looked up from reference TRBV28 and TRBJ2-5): DVKVTQSSRYLVKRTGEKVFLECVQDMDHENMFWYRQDPGLGLRLIYFSYDVKMKEKGDIPEGYSVSREKKERFSLILESASTNQTSMYLCASSYAGGLAEETQYFGPGTRLLVL.